These 21 T cell receptor beta chains originate from one sample sequenced in a study of cytomegalovirus exposure and HLA in healthy donors (dated by TCRdb to about 2017). Library preparation used the immunoSEQ multiplex PCR assay. A mixture of 60 forward primers for TCR Vbeta segments and 13 reverse primers for TCR Jbeta segments was used in the multiplex PCR. The table was pulled from immuneACCESS by TCRdb, which kept in-frame rearrangements only. Such tables lose some clones; where checked, under half of the loss comes from unresolved V genes, and the rest has no known cause. The sample table lists 150,000 or so clones, around 79% of them with a count of one. The ten most abundant clones make up less than 3.5% of the sample. The material sequenced was PBMCs. Every receptor here comes from a man aged 18 to 30 in good health and CMV-seronegative.

The V and J genes are TRBV5-5 and TRBJ2-3, with TRBD1 identical over 7 bases. Germline V CDR1 and CDR2: SGHKS, YYEKEE (reference sequence). CDR3 length: 15 amino acids. V was pared by 0 bases and J by 2 bases, with 3 bases of the junction left unmatched. The CDR3 DNA is TGTGCCAGCAGCTTGGTTGGGACAGTCACAGATACGCAGTATTTT. Its translation: CASSLVGTVTDTQYF.

This clone was detected only a few times. This chain connects TRBV10-3 to TRBJ1-1; possibly TRBD1 for D (5 bases). Between the trimmed V and J ends, which lost 10 bases and 4 bases, there was a span of 19 bases. This CDR3 has 14 amino acids. Germline CDR1 reads ENHRY; CDR2 reads SYGVKD. The CDR3 bases are TGTGCCAGCAACGAAAGAACAGGTTTCACTGAAGCTTTCTTT. Protein product: CASNERTGFTEAFF.

The J gene is TRBJ2-7, the V gene TRBV7-8, with 11 bases that match TRBD2. Germline CDR1 reads SGHVS; CDR2 reads FQNEAQ. This CDR3 comprises 16 residues. V was pared by 5 bases and J by 0 bases, with 6 bases of the junction left unmatched. CDR3 residues: CASSEGLAGNSYEQYF. DNA of the CDR3: TGTGCCAGCAGCGAAGGACTAGCGGGTAACTCCTACGAGCAGTACTTC.

The chain uses TRBV4-1 and TRBJ2-2; D is ambiguous. The CDR3 is made up of 12 amino acids. CDR1 is MGHRA, CDR2 YSYEKL, per germline. Trimming left V 10 bases short and J 5 bases short, with 11 bases between. The CDR3 sequence: CATLGRTGELFF. CDR3 DNA: TGCGCCACCCTCGGTCGGACCGGGGAGCTGTTTTTT.

Only a few counts were recorded for this clone. The genes are TRBV7-2 and TRBJ2-5; 7 bases agree with TRBD1. Germline V CDR1 and CDR2: SGHTA, FQGNSA. The CDR3 is 15 residues long. V shed 5 bases and J 0 bases; nucleotides not matched to a gene: 6. CDR3 DNA: TGTGCCAGCAGCATCGGACAGGCTTACCAAGAGACCCAGTACTTC. Protein product: CASSIGQAYQETQYF. The full variable domain, completed using reference TRBV7-2 and TRBJ2-5, is GAGVSQSPSNKVTEKGKDVELRCDPISGHTALYWYRQSLGQGLEFLIYFQGNSAPDKSGLPSDRFSAERTGGSVSTLTIQRTQQEDSAVYLCASSIGQAYQETQYFGPGTRLLVL.

This chain uses TRBV27 with TRBJ2-3; possible D gene TRBD1, 5 bases. The CDR3 length is 13 residues. Germline assignment: CDR1 MNHEY and CDR2 SMNVEV (reference sequence). V lost 3 bases to trimming and J lost 4 bases, with 8 bases between them. DNA of the CDR3: TGTGCCAGCAGTTTGAAGGGGTCAGATACGCAGTATTTT. This translates into CASSLKGSDTQYF.

V and J are TRBV7-2 and TRBJ2-2; 7 nucleotides line up with TRBD1. The germline CDR1 and CDR2 sequences are SGHTA and FQGNSA. V gave up 5 bases and J gave up 5 bases; unmatched junction bases: 8. The CDR3 length is 15 residues. For the CDR3, the DNA is TGTGCCAGCAGCGTATCTAGGGGGCGGACCGGGGAGCTGTTTTTT. As protein: CASSVSRGRTGELFF.

The chain combines TRBV5-1 with TRBJ1-1; 9 positions agree with TRBD1. Trimming cost V 4 bases and J 0 bases; bases outside gene matches: 4. Germline CDR1 SGHRS, CDR2 YFSETQ. The CDR3 runs to 15 residues. This CDR3 reads CASSVGTGLNTEAFF. The CDR3 DNA reads as TGCGCCAGCAGCGTCGGGACAGGGTTGAACACTGAAGCTTTCTTT. Complete variable domain (other parts from reference TRBV5-1 and TRBJ1-1): KAGVTQTPRYLIKTRGQQVTLSCSPISGHRSVSWYQQTPGQGLQFLFEYFSETQRNKGNFPGRFSGRQFSNSRSEMNVSTLELGDSALYLCASSVGTGLNTEAFFGQGTRLTVV.

This clone came up once. The chain uses TRBV13 and TRBJ2-7; 8 nucleotides align to TRBD2. The CDR3 has 18 residues. The V gene's germline CDR1 is PRHDT and CDR2 FYEKMQ (reference sequence). Germline trimming cut 3 bases from V and 6 bases from J; bases unmatched to any gene: 19. CDR3 sequence: CASSFGTRVTPAPSEQYF. In DNA form, the CDR3 reads TGTGCCAGCAGCTTCGGGACTAGGGTTACCCCCGCGCCTTCCGAGCAGTACTTC.

J is TRBJ1-5 and V is TRBV2, with D possibly TRBD1 on 5 matching bases. This CDR3 is built from 15 residues. Germline V gives CDR1 SNHLY, CDR2 FYNNEI. V was pared by 7 bases and J by 0 bases, with 13 bases between. CDR3 bases: TGTGCCAGCACTCCGACAGATTATAGCAATCAGCCCCAGCATTTT. It encodes CASTPTDYSNQPQHF.

The CDR3 DNA sequence: TGTGCCAGCAGCTCAGGACAACCAAATGAAAAACTGTTTTTT. Translation gives CASSSGQPNEKLFF. The V call is TRBV7-2, the J call TRBJ1-4, with a tentative D call TRBD1 (5 bases). Germline CDR1 SGHTA, CDR2 FQGNSA. The CDR3 runs to 14 residues. Between the trimmed V and J ends, which lost 4 bases and 5 bases, there was a span of 11 bases.

The rearrangement joins TRBV27 to TRBJ2-1, with a possible D match to TRBD2 (6 bases). The CDR3 runs 15 residues. V gave up 6 bases and J gave up 2 bases, with 14 bases separating them. Germline values: CDR1 MNHEY, CDR2 SMNVEV (reference sequence). CDR3 loop: CASSRGGDPYNEQFF. The CDR3 DNA reads as TGTGCCAGCAGCCGAGGCGGGGACCCCTACAATGAGCAGTTCTTC.

This clone was counted between two and nine times. V gene TRBV7-9 combines with J gene TRBJ2-2; D remains unclear. The V and J ends lost 4 bases and 4 bases respectively, with 16 bases between them. The CDR3 has 16 residues. Germline CDR1 and CDR2: SEHNR and FQNEAQ (reference sequence). CDR3 loop: CASSSLRGGGTGELFF. CDR3 coding DNA: TGTGCCAGCAGCTCCCTACGAGGCGGTGGCACCGGGGAGCTGTTTTTT.

This chain links TRBV27 with TRBJ2-3; unclear D gene. CDR3 length: 13 amino acids. Germline-derived CDR1 and CDR2 are MNHEY and SMNVEV (reference sequence). The V end lost 2 bases, the J end lost 6 bases, and 9 bases lay between the germline ends. The CDR3 DNA reads TGTGCCAGCAGTTTACAGGATGGGGATACGCAGTATTTT. Translating it yields CASSLQDGDTQYF.

This rearrangement joins TRBV12-1 to TRBJ2-1; the D call in the table, TRBD2, was not verified against the DNA. TRBV12-1 is deemed a pseudogene. There are 16 residues in the CDR3. The CDR3 coding sequence is TGTGCCAGCAGCGCTCCTCTAGGGAGGCTTCAGAATGAGCAGTTCTTC. This sequence encodes CASSAPLGRLQNEQFF.

This CDR3 reads CASRSGRRGSTNEKLFF. The DNA of the CDR3 is TGTGCCAGTAGGTCCGGACGGCGGGGATCGACTAATGAAAAACTGTTTTTT. V usage is TRBV19 and J usage is TRBJ1-4; no reliable D call. CDR1 is LNHDA and CDR2 is SQIVND in the germline V gene (reference sequence). The germline V and J ends were trimmed by 6 bases and 2 bases, with 19 bases remaining between them. This CDR3 contains 17 residues.

The J gene is TRBJ2-3, the V gene TRBV28, with TRBD1 identical over 11 bases. The CDR3 has 14 residues. Per germline, CDR1 MDHEN and CDR2 SYDVKM. V lost 8 bases and J lost 4; bases outside the gene matches: 5. The CDR3 bases are TGTGCCAGCGAGGGACAGGGGGGTTCAGATACGCAGTATTTT. Residues: CASEGQGGSDTQYF.

This chain connects TRBV6-4 to TRBJ2-1, with 13 bases fitting TRBD2. CDR3 size: 15 residues. V was pared by 4 bases and J by 9 bases, with 6 bases of the junction left unmatched. In germline, CDR1 is MRHNA, CDR2 SNTAGT. This chain's CDR3 is CASSARTSGGGEQFF. As DNA, the CDR3 is TGTGCCAGCAGTGCTCGGACTAGCGGGGGAGGTGAGCAGTTCTTC.

The chain combines TRBV2 with TRBJ2-3; D possibly corresponds to TRBD2 (5 bases). This CDR3 spans 15 amino acids. Germline V CDR1 and CDR2: SNHLY, FYNNEI. With 6 bases removed from V and 0 bases from J, the gap between germline ends came to 13 bases. The CDR3 DNA is TGTGCCAGCAGCCGCAGGACGGGGAGCACAGATACGCAGTATTTT. It is translated as CASSRRTGSTDTQYF.

This clone has only a few counts. V usage is TRBV4-1 and J usage is TRBJ2-7; 7 positions agree with TRBD2. J gave up 4 bases and V 0 bases, and 6 bases lay outside the gene matches. CDR3 length: 15 amino acids. Germline assignment: CDR1 MGHRA and CDR2 YSYEKL. The CDR3 DNA follows: TGCGCCAGCAGCCAAGATTGGGGGAGGGGATACGAGCAGTACGTC. Translated, it gives CASSQDWGRGYEQYV.

This chain links TRBV6-5 with TRBJ1-5; D gene uncertain. CDR3 length equals 16 residues. V was pared by 1 base and J by 1 base, with 11 bases between. Germline CDR1 reads MNHEY; CDR2 reads SVGAGI. CDR3 residues: CASSYFGPGSNQPQHF. The CDR3 DNA reads as TGTGCCAGCAGTTACTTTGGGCCGGGAAGCAATCAGCCCCAGCATTTT.